This entry describes one TCR beta chain. Profiling relied on immunoSEQ multiplex PCR, and the TCRdb table lists in-frame clones only, not all of them. Of about 300,000 clones listed, 75% to 90% were seen once; the top ten hold 5% to 5.5%. The data derive from a study of blood T cell repertoires in COVID-19. Turning to the study itself: PBMCs, B-cell-depleted T cells, or T cells were the source of the cDNA or gDNA that made up the material.

V lost 4 bases, J lost 5 bases, and 8 bases lay in between. CDR1 KGHDR and CDR2 SFDVKD come from the germline V gene. This CDR3 has 13 amino acids. Those enrolled, adults aged roughly 18 to 90 years, came from about two dozen US areas. Participants were placed into cohorts based on the clinical history they reported. This sequence was found in a man aged 60 to 69 who had recovered from COVID-19. The chain recombines TRBV24-1 with TRBJ2-1; D is possibly TRBD2 (6 bases). The sample comprised PBMCs or T cells enriched from blood (not recorded which). In DNA, the CDR3 is TGTGCCACCAGTGAGGGGGGTCACAATGAGCAGTTCTTC. Translating gives CATSEGGHNEQFF.